A single sample is the source of the 5 T cell receptor beta chains below, sequenced in a study of CD8 T cells in Susac syndrome. Reverse transcription of roughly 0.5 to 1 ug RNA used random hexamers. TCRdb called the immunoSEQ multiplex PCR reads again in MiXCR, with one record for every CDR3 protein. The table includes around 280,000 distinct CDR3 sequences, roughly 94% detected once. The sequencing input was CD4+ T cells from PBMCs. The receptors stem from a human donor with multiple sclerosis.

The V and J genes are TRBV5-1 and TRBJ2-7, with D unclear. Germline CDR1 is SGHRS and CDR2 is YFSETQ. CDR3 length equals 13 residues. V was trimmed by 0 bases and J by 2 bases, leaving 6 bases between them. The CDR3 DNA is TGCGCCAGCAGCTTGGGCGGTACCTACGAGCAGTACTTC. Translated, it gives CASSLGGTYEQYF.

As to this clonotype: The germline gene is not matched at one end of the junction; a read error may be the cause. The rearrangement uses TRBV5-6 and TRBJ2-1, with D possibly being TRBD2 (5 bases). This CDR3 has 16 amino acids. Germline V gene data show CDR1 as SGHDT and CDR2 as YYEEEE. The CDR3 spells CASSPLSGFRGYEHFF. For the CDR3, the DNA is TGTGCCAGCAGCCCACTTTCGGGCTTCAGAGGGTATGAGCATTTCTTC.

V usage is TRBV19 and J usage is TRBJ2-1, with TRBD1 identical over 7 bases. In germline, CDR1 is LNHDA, CDR2 SQIVND (reference sequence). V lost 5 bases to trimming and J lost 1 base; unmatched junction nucleotides: 5. The CDR3 length is 15 residues. This CDR3 is CASSVDRVSYNEQFF. The CDR3, as DNA: TGTGCCAGTAGTGTCGACAGGGTGTCCTACAATGAGCAGTTCTTC.

This sequence joins TRBV20-1 and TRBJ2-3; D not certain. The CDR3 contains 11 residues. Trimming pared 6 bases from V and 2 bases from J, leaving 6 bases between. Germline loops: CDR1 DFQATT, CDR2 SNEGSKA (reference sequence). This chain's CDR3 is CSAQYTDTQYF. The CDR3 nucleotides read TGCAGTGCCCAATACACAGATACGCAGTATTTT.

The CDR3 nucleotides are TGTGCCAGCAGTTTATCAGGTTGGAGCCGGTATCGGGAAAAACTGTTTTTT. This codes for CASSLSGWSRYREKLFF. The chain joins TRBV27 to TRBJ1-4; D uncertain. The ends were cut back, 0 bases at V and 8 bases at J, with 19 bases in the middle. The CDR3 runs to 17 residues. Looked up from germline, CDR1 is MNHEY and CDR2 is SMNVEV (reference sequence).